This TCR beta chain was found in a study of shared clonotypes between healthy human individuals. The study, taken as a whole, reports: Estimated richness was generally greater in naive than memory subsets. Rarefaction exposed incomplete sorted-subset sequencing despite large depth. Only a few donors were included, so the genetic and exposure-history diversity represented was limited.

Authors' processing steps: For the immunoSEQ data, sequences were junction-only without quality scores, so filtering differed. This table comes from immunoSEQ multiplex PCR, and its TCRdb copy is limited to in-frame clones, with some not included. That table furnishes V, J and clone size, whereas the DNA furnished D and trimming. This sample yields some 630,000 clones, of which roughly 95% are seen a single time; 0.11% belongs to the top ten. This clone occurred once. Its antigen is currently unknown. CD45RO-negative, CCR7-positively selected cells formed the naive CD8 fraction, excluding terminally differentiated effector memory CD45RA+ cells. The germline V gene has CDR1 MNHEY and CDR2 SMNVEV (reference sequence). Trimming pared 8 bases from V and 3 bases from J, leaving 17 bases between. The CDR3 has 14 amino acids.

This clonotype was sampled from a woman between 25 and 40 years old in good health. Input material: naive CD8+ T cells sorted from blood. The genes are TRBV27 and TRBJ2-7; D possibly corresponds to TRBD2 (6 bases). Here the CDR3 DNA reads TGTGCCAGCGCCCTCTCGGGACTCAACTACGAGCAGTACTTC. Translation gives CASALSGLNYEQYF.